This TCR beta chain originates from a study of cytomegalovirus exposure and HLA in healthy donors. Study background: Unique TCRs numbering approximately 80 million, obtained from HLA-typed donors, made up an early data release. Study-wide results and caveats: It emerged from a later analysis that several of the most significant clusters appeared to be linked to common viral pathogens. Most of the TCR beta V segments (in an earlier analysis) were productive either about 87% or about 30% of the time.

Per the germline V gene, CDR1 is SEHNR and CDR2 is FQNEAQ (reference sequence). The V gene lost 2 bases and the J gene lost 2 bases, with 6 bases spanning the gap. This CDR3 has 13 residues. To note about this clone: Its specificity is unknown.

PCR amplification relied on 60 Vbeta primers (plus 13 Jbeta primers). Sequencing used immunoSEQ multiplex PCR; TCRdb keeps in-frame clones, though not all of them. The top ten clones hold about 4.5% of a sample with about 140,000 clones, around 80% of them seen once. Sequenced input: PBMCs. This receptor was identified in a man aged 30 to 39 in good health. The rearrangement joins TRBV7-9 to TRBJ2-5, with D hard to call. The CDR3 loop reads CASSLSGQETQYF. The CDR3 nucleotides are TGTGCCAGCAGCTTATCCGGTCAAGAGACCCAGTACTTC.